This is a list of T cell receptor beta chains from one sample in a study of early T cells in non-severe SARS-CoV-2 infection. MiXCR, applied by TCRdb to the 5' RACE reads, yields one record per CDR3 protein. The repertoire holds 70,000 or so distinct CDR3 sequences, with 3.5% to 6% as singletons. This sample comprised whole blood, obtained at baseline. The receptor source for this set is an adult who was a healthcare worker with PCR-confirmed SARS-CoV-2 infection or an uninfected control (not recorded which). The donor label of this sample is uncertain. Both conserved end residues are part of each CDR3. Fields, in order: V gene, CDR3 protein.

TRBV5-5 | CASSFNHGYTF
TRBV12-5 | CASAPSSHNEQFF
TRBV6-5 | CASSLLGRGVVLNTEAFF
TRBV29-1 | CSVVPPPSSLEQYF
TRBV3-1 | CASSQEVEQYF
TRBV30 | CAWSGRALIYEQYF
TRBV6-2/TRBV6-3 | CASSLYGTGRLTNYGYTF
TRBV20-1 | CSASPGPDRGAFF
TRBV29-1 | CSVENGLTDTQYF
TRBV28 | CASRVRHGIQYF
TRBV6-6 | CAIHPQGYTEAFF
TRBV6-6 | CASSYSPPTGVDTEAFF
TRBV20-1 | CSAGRANYGYTF
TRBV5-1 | CASSLDEGGQPQHF
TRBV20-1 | CSARDLASGELYEQYF
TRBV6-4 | CASSDSNQPDTQYF
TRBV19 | CASTRDRVSNQPQHF
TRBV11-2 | CASSFNYGAEGDTQYF
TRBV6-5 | CASSRTGAGELFF
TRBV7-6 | CASSLGTNSYNEQFF
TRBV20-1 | CSAAEGTAYSNQPQHF
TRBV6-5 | CASSGSSSYEQYF
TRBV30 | CAWSQGISTEAFF
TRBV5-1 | CASSPSRGREFEAFF
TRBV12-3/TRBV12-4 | CASSQGTPYGYTF
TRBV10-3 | CAISEGPSETQYF
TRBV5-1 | CASSLAGSSNEKLFF
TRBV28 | CASEMGGVNTEAFF
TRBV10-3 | CAIGQGGNTEAFF
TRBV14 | CASSPWPGAGNYEQYF
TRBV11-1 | CASSLGLPSSNEQFF
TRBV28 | CASSLTGPDEQYF
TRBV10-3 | CAISDTSRDHTETQYF
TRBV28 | CASTPRDTQETQYF
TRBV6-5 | CASSRGATEAFF
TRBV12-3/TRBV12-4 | CASSPLGTVYNEQFF
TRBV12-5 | CASGQGMTEAFF
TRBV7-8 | CASSVRDRADYEQYF
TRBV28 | CASSSLASGSQNNEQFF
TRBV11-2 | CASSLGLASNEQFF
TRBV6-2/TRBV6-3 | CASSYSVSADTQYF
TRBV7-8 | CASSSPVRGIHIQYF
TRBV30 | CAWINSYNEQFF
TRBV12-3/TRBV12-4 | CASTTTHVAGADTQYF
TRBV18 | CASSPLGQGAQEQYF
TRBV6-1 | CASTKESNEQYF
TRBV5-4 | CASSLQGDQPQHF
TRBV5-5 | CASSLEGQGVPYGYTF
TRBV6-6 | CAGPGGWCNEQFF
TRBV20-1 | CSASSSGSGGNTIYF
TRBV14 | CASSPEQGAYEQYF